A single sample is the source of the 16 T cell receptor beta chains below, sequenced in a study of blood T cell repertoires in COVID-19 (dated by TCRdb to the early 2020s). Library preparation was by the immunoSEQ multiplex PCR assay. TCRdb re-hosts the immuneACCESS table, in-frame sequences only. Its copies lack some clones; in the studies checked, an unresolved V gene accounts for under half of them, and the cause for the rest is not known. In all, the sample holds approximately 270,000 clones, and around 90% of those were seen once. The ten largest clones take up under 2.5% of the sample. The sequencing input was peripheral blood. The origin of the receptors is a man aged 50 or older with acute or convalescent COVID-19.

A remark on this clone: The sample carries other DNA sequences with the same CDR3. This rearrangement joins TRBV7-3 to TRBJ1-2; 9 bases are a match to TRBD1. The CDR3 spans 13 residues. Losses at the gene ends were 5 bases for V and 8 bases for J; bases not matched to a gene: 6. Germline loops: CDR1 SGHTA, CDR2 FQGTGA. CDR3 sequence (DNA): TGTGCCAGCAGCCCGGGACAGGGAGAGGGCTACACCTTC. This translates into CASSPGQGEGYTF. The entire variable domain, with the rest obtained from reference TRBV7-3 and TRBJ1-2, is as follows: GAGVSQTPSNKVTEKGKYVELRCDPISGHTALYWYRQSLGQGPEFLIYFQGTGAADDSGLPNDRFFAVRPEGSVSTLKIQRTERGDSAVYLCASSPGQGEGYTFGSGTRLTVV.

This clone was recorded once. The J gene is TRBJ2-5, the V gene TRBV6-5; no definite D call. The ends were cut back, 6 bases at V and 5 bases at J, with 4 bases in the middle. CDR1 and CDR2 (germline): MNHEY, SVGAGI. The CDR3 sequence is 10 residues long. This CDR3 is CASSLETQYF. The CDR3 nucleotides are TGTGCCAGCAGCCTCGAGACCCAGTACTTC.

J is TRBJ2-7 and V is TRBV5-4; weak D call: TRBD2 (6 bases). This CDR3 is built from 17 residues. Germline assignment: CDR1 SGHNT and CDR2 YYREEE (reference sequence). V lost 4 bases and J 0 bases, leaving 20 bases between the germline ends. As DNA, the CDR3 is TGTGCCAGCAGCCCACGTACTGGACGGGGGAGCTCCTACGAGCAGTACTTC. It yields the protein CASSPRTGRGSSYEQYF.

The J gene is TRBJ2-3, the V gene TRBV7-3; 9 bases match TRBD1. CDR3 length: 16 amino acids. The V gene's germline CDR1 is SGHTA and CDR2 FQGTGA. J lost 6 bases, V lost 1 base, and 8 bases had no gene match. CDR3 DNA: TGTGCCAGCAGCTTAAGCGGGACAGGGTCTCCGGATACGCAGTATTTT. Protein: CASSLSGTGSPDTQYF. Full variable domain (remainder filled in from reference TRBV7-3 and TRBJ2-3): GAGVSQTPSNKVTEKGKYVELRCDPISGHTALYWYRQSLGQGPEFLIYFQGTGAADDSGLPNDRFFAVRPEGSVSTLKIQRTERGDSAVYLCASSLSGTGSPDTQYFGPGTRLTVL.

This clone was counted only a few times. The chain recombines TRBV5-1 with TRBJ1-1; perhaps TRBD1 as D (5 bases). CDR1 SGHRS and CDR2 YFSETQ come from the germline V gene. V lost 2 bases, J lost 2 bases, and 10 bases lay in between. The length of the CDR3 is 14 residues. CDR3 residues: CASSLYTGNTEAFF. The CDR3 nucleotides read TGCGCCAGCAGCTTATACACAGGTAACACTGAAGCTTTCTTT.

This chain connects TRBV15 to TRBJ2-1; 9 bases agree with TRBD2. Losses at the gene ends were 0 bases for V and 6 bases for J; bases not matched to a gene: 3. Germline V lookup: CDR1 LNHNV, CDR2 YYDKDF (reference sequence). This CDR3 has 15 amino acids. The DNA of the CDR3 is TGTGCCACCAGCAGAGATCTGGGACTAGCCAATGAGCAGTTCTTC. Translating it yields CATSRDLGLANEQFF. Based on the CDR3 plus reference TRBV15 and TRBJ2-1, the full variable domain is DAMVIQNPRYQVTQFGKPVTLSCSQTLNHNVMYWYQQKSSQAPKLLFHYYDKDFNNEADTPDNFQSRRPNTSFCFLDIRSPGLGDTAMYLCATSRDLGLANEQFFGPGTRLTVL.

This clone has just one count. This sequence joins TRBV7-2 and TRBJ1-2; TRBD1 matches at 7 bases. The CDR3 loop spans 15 amino acids. The germline V gene has CDR1 SGHTA and CDR2 FQGNSA. Germline trimming cut 2 bases from V and 6 bases from J; bases unmatched to any gene: 9. This CDR3 is CASSLIPGGINGYTF. The CDR3 DNA follows: TGTGCCAGCAGCTTAATTCCAGGGGGGATCAATGGCTACACCTTC.

The chain carries TRBV6-4 and TRBJ2-1; D unresolved. CDR3 length equals 13 residues. CDR1 and CDR2 (germline): MRHNA, SNTAGT. V was cut by 6 bases and J by 5 bases, with 11 bases left in between. CDR3 DNA: TGTGCCAGCAGAGAGACGGGTAACAATGAGCAGTTCTTC. It codes for CASRETGNNEQFF.

This chain links TRBV7-3 with TRBJ2-1; D uncertain. Germline V CDR1 and CDR2: SGHTA, FQGTGA. V was cut by 2 bases and J by 5 bases, with 7 bases left in between. The CDR3 extends over 13 amino acids. DNA of the CDR3: TGTGCCAGCAGCTTAGGGCAGAACAATGAGCAGTTCTTC. It encodes CASSLGQNNEQFF.

The rearrangement links TRBV5-6 to TRBJ2-7; the D gene is possibly TRBD2 (6 bases). Trimming removed 5 bases at V and 5 bases at J, with 14 bases between. Germline CDR1 is SGHDT and CDR2 is YYEEEE. The CDR3 length is 13 residues. The CDR3 sequence: CASRGGGIHEQYF. CDR3 DNA: TGTGCCAGCAGGGGGGGAGGTATCCACGAGCAGTACTTC.

The chain combines TRBV5-1 with TRBJ2-7; TRBD2 might be the D (5 bases). The germline V gene encodes CDR1 SGHRS and CDR2 YFSETQ. The CDR3 contains 13 residues. V gave up 4 bases and J gave up 0 bases, with 8 bases separating them. The CDR3 DNA is TGCGCCAGCAGCGAGGGAAGCTCCTACGAGCAGTACTTC. Residues: CASSEGSSYEQYF.

This rearrangement joins TRBV3-1 (or the pseudogene TRBV3-2) to TRBJ2-2; TRBD2 matches 8 bases. Germline loops: CDR1 LGHDT, CDR2 YNNKEL (reference sequence). CDR3 size: 16 residues. With 1 base clipped from V and 5 bases from J, the junction kept 6 bases outside the gene matches. The CDR3 loop reads CASSQGAGGQTGELFF. For the CDR3, the DNA is TGTGCCAGCAGCCAAGGGGCGGGGGGCCAGACCGGGGAGCTGTTTTTT.

The chain has TRBV7-3 and TRBJ1-1; maybe TRBD1 (5 bases). Germline values: CDR1 SGHTA, CDR2 FQGTGA. Trimming stripped 3 bases from V and 7 bases from J, with 9 bases between. The CDR3 has 12 amino acids. Here the CDR3 DNA reads TGTGCCAGCAGCTTTCGGACAAATGAAGCTTTCTTT. This codes for CASSFRTNEAFF.

The chain carries TRBV29-1 and TRBJ2-1; 8 bases fit TRBD2. The CDR3 covers 13 residues. In germline, CDR1 is SQVTM, CDR2 ANQGSEA. The V gene end was trimmed by 8 bases and the J gene end by 6 bases; junction bases not matched to a gene: 9. The CDR3 loop reads CSHWGLGVNEQFF. The DNA for the CDR3 is TGCAGCCATTGGGGACTAGGGGTCAATGAGCAGTTCTTC.

V is TRBV6-6 and J is TRBJ1-3; 8 bases agree with TRBD1. The CDR3 covers 14 residues. V trimming: 5 bases; J trimming: 7 bases; junction bases outside the gene matches: 7. Germline CDR1 MNHNY, CDR2 SVGAGI (reference sequence). The CDR3 spells CASSLGQGGNTIYF. CDR3 DNA sequence: TGTGCCAGCAGTCTCGGACAGGGAGGCAACACCATATATTTT.

For the CDR3, the DNA is TGTGCCAGCAGCTTAGGGGACAGGGATGGAACTGAAGCTTTCTTT. Residues: CASSLGDRDGTEAFF. The V call is TRBV7-9, the J call TRBJ1-1, with 9 bases identical to TRBD1. In germline, CDR1 is SEHNR, CDR2 FQNEAQ (reference sequence). V was clipped by 1 base and J by 5 bases; unmatched bases: 5. This CDR3 is 15 amino acids long.